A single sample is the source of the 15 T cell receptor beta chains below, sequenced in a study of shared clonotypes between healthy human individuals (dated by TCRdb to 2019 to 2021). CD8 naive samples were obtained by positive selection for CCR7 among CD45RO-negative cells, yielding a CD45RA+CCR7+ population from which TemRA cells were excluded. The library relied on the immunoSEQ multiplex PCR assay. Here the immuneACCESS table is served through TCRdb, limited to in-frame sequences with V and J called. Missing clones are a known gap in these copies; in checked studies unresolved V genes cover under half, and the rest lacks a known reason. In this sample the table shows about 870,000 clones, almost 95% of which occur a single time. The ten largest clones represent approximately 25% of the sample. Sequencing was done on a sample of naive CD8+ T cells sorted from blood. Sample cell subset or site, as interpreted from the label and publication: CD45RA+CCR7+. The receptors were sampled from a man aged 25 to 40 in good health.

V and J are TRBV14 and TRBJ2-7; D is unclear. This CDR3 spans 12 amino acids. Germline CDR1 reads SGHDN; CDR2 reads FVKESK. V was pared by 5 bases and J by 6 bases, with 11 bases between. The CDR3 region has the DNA TGTGCCAGCAGCTACGACCATTTCGAGCAGTACTTC. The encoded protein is CASSYDHFEQYF.

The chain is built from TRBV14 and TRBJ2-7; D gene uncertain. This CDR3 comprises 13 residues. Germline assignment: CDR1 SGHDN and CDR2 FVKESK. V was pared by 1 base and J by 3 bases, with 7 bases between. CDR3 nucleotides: TGTGCCAGCAGCCAAGGGTCCTACTACGAGCAGTACTTC. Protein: CASSQGSYYEQYF.

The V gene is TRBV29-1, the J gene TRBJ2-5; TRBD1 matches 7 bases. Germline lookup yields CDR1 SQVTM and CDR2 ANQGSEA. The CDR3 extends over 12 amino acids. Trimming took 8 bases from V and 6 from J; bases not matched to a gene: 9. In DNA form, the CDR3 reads TGCAGCACCCAGGGGACAGAGCAGACCCAGTACTTC. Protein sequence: CSTQGTEQTQYF.

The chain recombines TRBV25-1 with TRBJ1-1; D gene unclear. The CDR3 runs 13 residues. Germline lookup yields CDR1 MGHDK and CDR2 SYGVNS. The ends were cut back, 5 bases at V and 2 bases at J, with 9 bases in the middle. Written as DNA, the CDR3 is TGTGCCAGCAGTTGGTCGAGAAACACTGAAGCTTTCTTT. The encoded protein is CASSWSRNTEAFF.

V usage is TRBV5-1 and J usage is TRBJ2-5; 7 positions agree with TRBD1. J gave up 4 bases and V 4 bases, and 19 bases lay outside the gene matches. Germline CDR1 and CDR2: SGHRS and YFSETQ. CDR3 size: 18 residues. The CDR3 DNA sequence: TGCGCCAGCAGCGCTCCGGACGCACAGGACAGGTTAGGAGAGACCCAGTACTTC. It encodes CASSAPDAQDRLGETQYF.

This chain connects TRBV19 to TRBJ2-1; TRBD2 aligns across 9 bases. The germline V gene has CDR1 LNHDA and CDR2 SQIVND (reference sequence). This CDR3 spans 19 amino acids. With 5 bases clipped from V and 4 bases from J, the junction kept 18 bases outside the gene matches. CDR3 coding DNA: TGTGCCAGTAGTGGGTTTAGCGGGAGTCAGTACCCCCTTTACAATGAGCAGTTCTTC. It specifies CASSGFSGSQYPLYNEQFF. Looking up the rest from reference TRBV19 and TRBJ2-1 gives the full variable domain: DGGITQSPKYLFRKEGQNVTLSCEQNLNHDAMYWYRQDPGQGLRLIYYSQIVNDFQKGDIAEGYSVSREKKESFPLTVTSAQKNPTAFYLCASSGFSGSQYPLYNEQFFGPGTRLTVL.

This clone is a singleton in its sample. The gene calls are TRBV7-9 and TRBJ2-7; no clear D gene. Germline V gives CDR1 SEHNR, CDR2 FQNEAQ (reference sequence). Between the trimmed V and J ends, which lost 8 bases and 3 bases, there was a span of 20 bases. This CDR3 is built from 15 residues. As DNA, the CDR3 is TGTGCCAGCTACTCCGCTTCCAAAAACGGCTACGAGCAGTACTTC. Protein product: CASYSASKNGYEQYF.

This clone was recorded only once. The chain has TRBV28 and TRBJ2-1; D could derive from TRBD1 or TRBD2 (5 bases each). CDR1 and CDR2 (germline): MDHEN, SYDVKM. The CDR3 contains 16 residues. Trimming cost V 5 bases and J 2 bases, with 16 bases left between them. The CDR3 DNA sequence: TGTGCCAGCAGTCCCCGATGGGGGAGTACCTACAATGAGCAGTTCTTC. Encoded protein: CASSPRWGSTYNEQFF.

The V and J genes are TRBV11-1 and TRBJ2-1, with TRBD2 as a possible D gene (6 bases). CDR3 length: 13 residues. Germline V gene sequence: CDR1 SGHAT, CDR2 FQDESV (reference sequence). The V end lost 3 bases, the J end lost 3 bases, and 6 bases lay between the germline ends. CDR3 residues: CASSLGLYNEQFF. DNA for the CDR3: TGTGCCAGCAGCTTGGGACTCTACAATGAGCAGTTCTTC.

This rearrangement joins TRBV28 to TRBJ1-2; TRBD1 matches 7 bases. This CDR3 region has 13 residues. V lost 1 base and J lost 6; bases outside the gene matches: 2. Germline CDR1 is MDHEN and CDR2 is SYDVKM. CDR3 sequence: CASSLSTGNGYTF. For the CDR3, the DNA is TGTGCCAGCAGTTTATCGACAGGGAATGGCTACACCTTC.

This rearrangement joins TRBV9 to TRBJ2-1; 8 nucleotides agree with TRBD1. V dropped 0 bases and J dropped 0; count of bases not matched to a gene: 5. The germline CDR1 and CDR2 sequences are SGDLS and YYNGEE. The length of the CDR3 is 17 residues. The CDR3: CASSVGSTGGSYNEQFF. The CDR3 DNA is TGTGCCAGCAGCGTAGGGTCAACAGGGGGCTCCTACAATGAGCAGTTCTTC.

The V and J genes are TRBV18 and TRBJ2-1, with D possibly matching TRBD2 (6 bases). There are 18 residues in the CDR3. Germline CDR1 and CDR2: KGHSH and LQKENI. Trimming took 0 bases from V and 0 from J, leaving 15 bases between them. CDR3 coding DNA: TGTGCCAGCTCACCACCCTGGCTAGCGACGAGCTCCTACAATGAGCAGTTCTTC. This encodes CASSPPWLATSSYNEQFF.

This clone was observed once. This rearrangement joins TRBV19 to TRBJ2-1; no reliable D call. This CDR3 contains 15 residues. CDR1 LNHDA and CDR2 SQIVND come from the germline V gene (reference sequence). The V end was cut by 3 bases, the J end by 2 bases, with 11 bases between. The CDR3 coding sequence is TGTGCCAGTAGTATCGCAGGTATCACCTACAATGAGCAGTTCTTC. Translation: CASSIAGITYNEQFF.

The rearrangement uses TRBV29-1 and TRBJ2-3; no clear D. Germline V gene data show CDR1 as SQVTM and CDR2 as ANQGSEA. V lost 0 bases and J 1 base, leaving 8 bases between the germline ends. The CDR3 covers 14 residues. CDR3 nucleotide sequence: TGCAGCGTTGAAGAAGGCCCCGGCACAGATACGCAGTATTTT. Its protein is CSVEEGPGTDTQYF.

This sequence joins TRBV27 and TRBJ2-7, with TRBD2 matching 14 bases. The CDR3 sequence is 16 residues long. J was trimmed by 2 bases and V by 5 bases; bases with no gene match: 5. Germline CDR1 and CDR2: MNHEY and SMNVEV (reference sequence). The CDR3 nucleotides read TGTGCCAGCAGTGGTGGGACTAGCGGGAGACCCTACGAGCAGTACTTC. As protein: CASSGGTSGRPYEQYF.